The 25 T cell receptor beta chains reported below all come from one sample, sequenced in a study of shared T cell receptors in the human thymus. TCRdb keeps only in-frame clones here, not all; method: immunoSEQ multiplex PCR. The repertoire includes 650,000 to 950,000 clones, roughly 88% of them detected once, and under 0.012% sits in the top ten. This sample also appeared in a second study, on human thymus T cells.

Sequencing input: thymocytes. These receptor sequences come from a girl under three years old with a congenital heart defect.

V and J are TRBV4-3 and TRBJ1-3, with TRBD1 identical over 9 bases. This CDR3 is built from 19 residues. Germline CDR1 and CDR2: LGHNA and YSLEER. Trimming at V came to 1 base and at J to 0 bases, leaving 10 bases not matched to a gene. This chain's CDR3 is CASSQAGQGTSSSGNTIYF. The CDR3 nucleotides read TGCGCCAGCAGCCAAGCGGGACAGGGAACCTCCAGCTCTGGAAACACCATATATTTT.

This clone showed up just once. This CDR3 reads CASSFLLAGRSTDTQYF. The CDR3 DNA sequence: TGTGCCAGCAGCTTCCTATTGGCGGGTCGTAGCACAGATACGCAGTATTTT. The V and J genes are TRBV7-2 and TRBJ2-3; weak D call: TRBD2 (5 bases). V shed 3 bases and J shed 0 bases, with 16 bases lying between them. Germline CDR1 is SGHTA and CDR2 is FQGNSA. CDR3 length: 17 amino acids.

The genes are TRBV20-1 and TRBJ1-1, with TRBD1 matching 7 bases. The CDR3 runs 11 residues. V trimming: 2 bases; J trimming: 9 bases; junction bases outside the gene matches: 3. The germline V gene encodes CDR1 DFQATT and CDR2 SNEGSKA (reference sequence). The CDR3 loop is CSARSGGKAFF. The CDR3 DNA reads TGCAGTGCTAGATCAGGGGGTAAAGCTTTCTTT.

V and J are TRBV7-9 and TRBJ1-1; a possible D gene is TRBD1 (5 bases). The CDR3 runs to 16 residues. Trimming pared 7 bases from V and 0 bases from J, leaving 18 bases between. The germline V gene encodes CDR1 SEHNR and CDR2 FQNEAQ (reference sequence). The CDR3 DNA sequence: TGTGCCAGCACCCACGCGGGAACAGGAGTGAACACTGAAGCTTTCTTT. Residues: CASTHAGTGVNTEAFF.

The V call is TRBV12-5, the J call TRBJ2-3; possible D gene TRBD1, 7 bases. This CDR3 is 18 amino acids long. Germline V gene lookup returns CDR1 LGHNT and CDR2 FRNRAP. The V end lost 1 base, the J end lost 1 base, and 18 bases lay between the germline ends. CDR3 sequence: CASGLAWGGQARTDTQYF. The CDR3 coding sequence is TGTGCTAGTGGTTTGGCCTGGGGAGGACAGGCCCGCACAGATACGCAGTATTTT.

The chain couples TRBV7-9 to TRBJ1-1, with D perhaps matching TRBD1 (5 bases). This CDR3 has 17 amino acids. Trimming shortened V by 1 base and J by 4 bases, and 19 bases separated the two germline ends. Germline V CDR1 and CDR2: SEHNR, FQNEAQ (reference sequence). The CDR3 coding sequence is TGTGCCAGCAGCTTAGATCCAGGGTATAGGTTGAGCACTGAAGCTTTCTTT. Translating it yields CASSLDPGYRLSTEAFF.

This clone was detected only once. This chain joins TRBV10-2 and TRBJ2-5, with TRBD1 identical over 7 bases. V lost 0 bases and J lost 0; bases outside the gene matches: 10. From germline, CDR1 is WSHSY and CDR2 SAAADI. The CDR3 is 18 residues long. For the CDR3, the DNA is TGCGCCAGCAGTGAGTCGACTCTTAGGACAGGACACCAAGAGACCCAGTACTTC. It yields the protein CASSESTLRTGHQETQYF.

The gene calls are TRBV5-1 and TRBJ1-1; 9 bases line up with TRBD1. Germline V lookup: CDR1 SGHRS, CDR2 YFSETQ. Germline trimming cut 3 bases from V and 0 bases from J; bases unmatched to any gene: 6. The CDR3 is made up of 16 amino acids. CDR3 nucleotides: TGCGCCAGCAGCTCCAACAGGGGGCAGTTGAACACTGAAGCTTTCTTT. Translation gives CASSSNRGQLNTEAFF.

CDR3 amino acids: CASSSSPEGATNEKLFF. The CDR3 DNA sequence: TGTGCCAGCAGCTCGAGCCCCGAGGGCGCAACTAATGAAAAACTGTTTTTT. The chain uses TRBV5-6 and TRBJ1-4; the D is unclear. There are 17 residues in the CDR3. Germline-derived CDR1 and CDR2 are SGHDT and YYEEEE. V lost 3 bases and J 0 bases, leaving 15 bases between the germline ends. Variable domain in full (rest from reference TRBV5-6 and TRBJ1-4): DAGVTQSPTHLIKTRGQQVTLRCSPKSGHDTVSWYQQALGQGPQFIFQYYEEEERQRGNFPDRFSGHQFPNYSSELNVNALLLGDSALYLCASSSSPEGATNEKLFFGSGTQLSVL.

The CDR3: CASSIELQRYNSPLHF. DNA of the CDR3: TGTGCCAGTAGTATTGAGCTCCAGCGCTATAATTCACCCCTCCACTTT. The chain links TRBV19 to TRBJ1-6; D uncertain. Germline-derived CDR1 and CDR2 are LNHDA and SQIVND (reference sequence). V lost 3 bases and J lost 3, with 12 bases in between. This CDR3 contains 16 residues.

Turning to this clone: This same CDR3 is encoded by further DNA sequences in the sample. V usage is TRBV7-6 and J usage is TRBJ2-5; TRBD1 aligns across 12 bases. The J segment lost 5 bases and the V segment lost 5 bases, leaving 6 bases of the junction unmatched. The CDR3 is 15 amino acids. Germline V lookup: CDR1 SGHVS, CDR2 FNYEAQ. CDR3 nucleotide sequence: TGTGCCAGCAGCCATGGGACAGGGGGCGGGGAGACCCAGTACTTC. Translated: CASSHGTGGGETQYF. The full variable domain, in which reference TRBV7-6 and TRBJ2-5 provide the parts outside the CDR3, is GAGVSQSPRYKVTKRGQDVALRCDPISGHVSLYWYRQALGQGPEFLTYFNYEAQQDKSGLPNDRFSAERPEGSISTLTIQRTEQRDSAMYRCASSHGTGGGETQYFGPGTRLLVL.

This sequence joins TRBV6-6 and TRBJ2-3, with TRBD2 matching 8 bases. Per germline, CDR1 MNHNY and CDR2 SVGAGI (reference sequence). The CDR3 runs 15 residues. V lost 2 bases and J lost 4; bases outside the gene matches: 5. The CDR3 DNA sequence: TGTGCCAGCAGTTACCGGCGGGGGGCTCCAGATACGCAGTATTTT. This codes for CASSYRRGAPDTQYF.

The chain links TRBV4-1 to TRBJ1-3; D ambiguous. This CDR3 spans 13 amino acids. Trimming stripped 1 base from V and 4 bases from J, with 5 bases between. CDR1 is MGHRA, CDR2 YSYEKL, per germline. CDR3 nucleotide sequence: TGCGCCAGCAGCCAAGTCCCAGGAAACACCATATATTTT. Amino acids: CASSQVPGNTIYF.

This chain links TRBV18 with TRBJ1-1; D gene ambiguous. Germline CDR1 is KGHSH and CDR2 is LQKENI. This CDR3 has 12 amino acids. Trimming stripped 5 bases from V and 6 bases from J, with 10 bases between. CDR3 DNA sequence: TGTGCCAGCTCATCGCCGGGGTCTGAAGCTTTCTTT. Its protein is CASSSPGSEAFF.

The V gene is TRBV6-1, the J gene TRBJ1-6; D unresolved. CDR3 length equals 18 residues. V lost 2 bases and J lost 5, with 19 bases in between. The V gene's germline CDR1 is MNHNS and CDR2 SASEGT. The CDR3 bases are TGTGCCAGCAGTGAAATGGTTTCTGGGCGGGTGGATAATTCACCCCTCCACTTT. This gives the protein CASSEMVSGRVDNSPLHF.

J is TRBJ2-3 and V is TRBV6-5; D possibly corresponds to TRBD2 (6 bases). With 4 bases removed from V and 5 bases from J, the gap between germline ends came to 19 bases. Germline CDR1 is MNHEY and CDR2 is SVGAGI. The CDR3 extends over 16 amino acids. The CDR3 DNA reads TGTGCCAGCAGTTCCCAAGGAACGGGGGAGGTAGATACGCAGTATTTT. As protein: CASSSQGTGEVDTQYF.

This rearrangement joins TRBV5-1 to TRBJ1-2; no definite D call. The CDR3 has 13 residues. V was trimmed by 4 bases and J by 0 bases, leaving 7 bases between them. CDR1 is SGHRS and CDR2 is YFSETQ in the germline V gene. The CDR3 reads CASSEEANYGYTF. In DNA form, the CDR3 reads TGCGCCAGCAGCGAGGAGGCTAACTATGGCTACACCTTC. The full variable domain, rest sourced from reference TRBV5-1 and TRBJ1-2, is KAGVTQTPRYLIKTRGQQVTLSCSPISGHRSVSWYQQTPGQGLQFLFEYFSETQRNKGNFPGRFSGRQFSNSRSEMNVSTLELGDSALYLCASSEEANYGYTFGSGTRLTVV.

This clone was detected a few times. The chain has TRBV6-5 and TRBJ1-1, with D perhaps TRBD1 (6 bases). The CDR3 extends over 14 amino acids. V was clipped by 2 bases and J by 1 base, with 8 bases between them. The germline V gene has CDR1 MNHEY and CDR2 SVGAGI. The CDR3 DNA follows: TGTGCCAGCAGTTACGGACAGCAGAACACTGAAGCTTTCTTT. It is translated as CASSYGQQNTEAFF.

The V call is TRBV4-1, the J call TRBJ1-5, with D maybe TRBD1 (5 bases). Trimming removed 0 bases at V and 5 bases at J, with 11 bases between. This CDR3 contains 15 residues. The V gene's germline CDR1 is MGHRA and CDR2 YSYEKL. This chain's CDR3 is CASSQEEGPHQPQHF. In DNA form, the CDR3 reads TGCGCCAGCAGCCAAGAGGAGGGGCCCCATCAGCCCCAGCATTTT.

J is TRBJ2-5 and V is TRBV7-6; 12 bases line up with TRBD1. Germline CDR1 is SGHVS and CDR2 is FNYEAQ. This CDR3 is 18 amino acids long. The trim removed 4 bases at V and 5 bases at J, leaving 14 bases unmatched. In DNA form, the CDR3 reads TGTGCCAGCAGCTCCCCCCCCGGGACAGGGGGCGAGTGTGAGACCCAGTACTTC. This translates into CASSSPPGTGGECETQYF.

V and J are TRBV29-1 and TRBJ2-1; D possibly corresponds to TRBD1 (5 bases). V lost 5 bases and J lost 5, with 13 bases in between. The germline V gene has CDR1 SQVTM and CDR2 ANQGSEA. The CDR3 runs to 13 residues. The DNA for the CDR3 is TGCAGCGTTCAGGGTATAGTTGACAATGAGCAGTTCTTC. Translation gives CSVQGIVDNEQFF.

CDR3 region: CASSWTRSGGISSPLHF. CDR3 in DNA: TGTGCCAGCAGCTGGACCCGATCAGGGGGGATTAGTTCACCCCTCCACTTT. V and J are TRBV7-2 and TRBJ1-6, with TRBD1 matching over 7 bases. The germline V gene has CDR1 SGHTA and CDR2 FQGNSA. J lost 9 bases, V lost 4 bases, and 15 bases had no gene match. The CDR3 contains 17 residues.

The chain uses TRBV4-3 and TRBJ2-7; perhaps TRBD2 as D (6 bases). CDR1 and CDR2 from the germline V gene are LGHNA and YSLEER. This CDR3 region has 21 residues. With 0 bases removed from V and 0 bases from J, the gap between germline ends came to 27 bases. This CDR3 reads CASSQEVSGVEGGGSSYEQYF. The CDR3 DNA reads TGCGCCAGCAGCCAAGAAGTTTCGGGGGTGGAGGGTGGGGGGAGCTCCTACGAGCAGTACTTC.

The chain has TRBV7-8 and TRBJ1-1; TRBD1 agrees at 7 bases. The J segment lost 3 bases and the V segment lost 5 bases, leaving 15 bases of the junction unmatched. Germline CDR1 and CDR2: SGHVS and FQNEAQ. The CDR3 has 17 residues. CDR3: CASSPTGRGQGDTEAFF. The CDR3 DNA is TGTGCCAGCAGCCCAACGGGACGGGGCCAGGGGGACACTGAAGCTTTCTTT.

The CDR3 is CASSLEQGEKLFF. In DNA, the CDR3 is TGTGCCAGCAGTTTGGAACAGGGTGAAAAACTGTTTTTT. The rearrangement links TRBV27 to TRBJ1-4; TRBD1 is a possible D gene (6 bases). CDR1 MNHEY and CDR2 SMNVEV come from the germline V gene (reference sequence). This CDR3 is built from 13 residues. V lost 3 bases and J lost 7, with 9 bases in between.